A single sample is the source of the 10 T cell receptor beta chains below, sequenced in a study of T cell changes during pregnancy in multiple sclerosis. TCRdb's copy holds only in-frame clones and misses some; the assay was immunoSEQ multiplex PCR. The table includes 33,000 or so clones, around nine tenths detected once. The source material was peripheral blood, sampled in the third trimester of pregnancy. The source is a female donor in good health, enrolled as a control in a pregnancy study.

This chain uses TRBV2 with TRBJ2-3; no definite D call. The CDR3 length is 14 residues. V lost 4 bases and J lost 1, with 9 bases in between. Germline V gene sequence: CDR1 SNHLY, CDR2 FYNNEI. CDR3 sequence (DNA): TGTGCCAGCAGTGGGGCGCAGGGCACAGATACGCAGTATTTT. Translating it yields CASSGAQGTDTQYF.

The chain employs TRBV11-1 and TRBJ1-2; 9 positions agree with TRBD1. CDR3 length: 18 amino acids. With 5 bases clipped from V and 5 bases from J, the junction kept 18 bases outside the gene matches. Germline V CDR1 and CDR2: SGHAT, FQDESV (reference sequence). In DNA, the CDR3 is TGTGCCAGCAGCGCAGAATACACCGGGACAGGGATTCCTTATGGCTACACCTTC. The encoded protein is CASSAEYTGTGIPYGYTF.

V usage is TRBV7-3 and J usage is TRBJ2-6; TRBD2 is a possible D gene (5 bases). Germline V gives CDR1 SGHTA, CDR2 FQGTGA. Trimming stripped 3 bases from V and 0 bases from J, with 9 bases between. The CDR3 runs to 16 residues. The CDR3 protein is CASSLVRGSGANVLTF. CDR3 DNA: TGTGCCAGCAGCTTGGTTCGGGGCTCTGGGGCCAACGTCCTGACTTTC. The full variable domain, with the rest looked up from reference TRBV7-3 and TRBJ2-6, is GAGVSQTPSNKVTEKGKYVELRCDPISGHTALYWYRQSLGQGPEFLIYFQGTGAADDSGLPNDRFFAVRPEGSVSTLKIQRTERGDSAVYLCASSLVRGSGANVLTFGAGSRLTVL.

This rearrangement joins TRBV6-4 to TRBJ1-6; tentatively, D is TRBD1 (5 bases). The germline gives CDR1 MRHNA, CDR2 SNTAGT. The CDR3 loop spans 15 amino acids. Trimming took 6 bases from V and 6 from J, leaving 15 bases between them. The CDR3, as DNA: TGTGCCAGCAGGGGGACGGCGGGGTCTAATTCACCCCTCCACTTT. This sequence encodes CASRGTAGSNSPLHF.

The chain employs TRBV7-3 and TRBJ2-6; D not certain. Germline loops: CDR1 SGHTA, CDR2 FQGTGA. V was trimmed by 1 base and J by 4 bases, leaving 8 bases between them. This CDR3 has 15 residues. The CDR3 DNA is TGTGCCAGCAGCTTAATCAGATCCGGGGCCAACGTCCTGACTTTC. This encodes CASSLIRSGANVLTF.

V and J are TRBV28 and TRBJ2-3; D may be TRBD2 (6 bases). The CDR3 runs 14 residues. V dropped 5 bases and J dropped 6 bases, with 15 bases sitting between them. Per germline, CDR1 MDHEN and CDR2 SYDVKM. This chain's CDR3 is CASSPTSLRDTQYF. CDR3 nucleotides: TGTGCCAGCAGTCCAACTAGCTTGCGGGATACGCAGTATTTT. The full variable domain, in which reference TRBV28 and TRBJ2-3 provide the parts outside the CDR3, is DVKVTQSSRYLVKRTGEKVFLECVQDMDHENMFWYRQDPGLGLRLIYFSYDVKMKEKGDIPEGYSVSREKKERFSLILESASTNQTSMYLCASSPTSLRDTQYFGPGTRLTVL.

The chain employs TRBV9 and TRBJ2-7; 9 bases line up with TRBD2. The V segment lost 4 bases and the J segment 4 bases; nucleotides outside the gene matches: 9. This CDR3 spans 15 amino acids. Germline CDR1 reads SGDLS; CDR2 reads YYNGEE. CDR3 DNA: TGTGCCAGCAGCCTCGGGAGCGGGGGGTCGTACGAGCAGTACTTC. This gives the protein CASSLGSGGSYEQYF.

The chain combines TRBV29-1 with TRBJ2-3; 9 bases are a match to TRBD2. The germline V gene has CDR1 SQVTM and CDR2 ANQGSEA. The V gene end was trimmed by 1 base and the J gene end by 2 bases; junction bases not matched to a gene: 7. CDR3 size: 16 residues. This CDR3 is CSVEVGLAGNTDTQYF. The CDR3 DNA reads as TGCAGCGTTGAAGTTGGGCTAGCGGGGAACACAGATACGCAGTATTTT.

V usage is TRBV7-6 and J usage is TRBJ1-1; TRBD1 aligns across 10 bases. The J segment lost 4 bases and the V segment lost 5 bases, leaving 4 bases of the junction unmatched. This CDR3 has 14 amino acids. Looked up from germline, CDR1 is SGHVS and CDR2 is FNYEAQ. The CDR3: CASSPGQGVTEAFF. The DNA for the CDR3 is TGTGCCAGCAGCCCTGGACAGGGGGTCACTGAAGCTTTCTTT.

The rearrangement links TRBV6-5 to TRBJ2-7; 8 positions agree with TRBD1. The CDR3 is made up of 14 amino acids. Per germline, CDR1 MNHEY and CDR2 SVGAGI. V was clipped by 0 bases and J by 5 bases; unmatched bases: 3. The CDR3 spells CASSYSMTGDEQYF. CDR3 coding DNA: TGTGCCAGCAGTTACTCGATGACAGGGGACGAGCAGTACTTC.